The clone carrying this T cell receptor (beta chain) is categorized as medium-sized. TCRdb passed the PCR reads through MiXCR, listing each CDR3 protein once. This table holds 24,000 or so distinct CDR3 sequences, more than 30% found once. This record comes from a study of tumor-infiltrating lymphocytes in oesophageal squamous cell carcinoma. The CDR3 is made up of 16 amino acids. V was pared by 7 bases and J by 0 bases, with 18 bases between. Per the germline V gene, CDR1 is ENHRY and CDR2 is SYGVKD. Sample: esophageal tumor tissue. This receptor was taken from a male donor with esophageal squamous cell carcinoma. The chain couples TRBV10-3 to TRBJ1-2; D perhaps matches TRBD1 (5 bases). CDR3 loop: CAITRGAGSPNYGYTF. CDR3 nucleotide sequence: TGTGCCATCACCCGCGGAGCAGGGAGTCCTAACTATGGCTACACCTTC.